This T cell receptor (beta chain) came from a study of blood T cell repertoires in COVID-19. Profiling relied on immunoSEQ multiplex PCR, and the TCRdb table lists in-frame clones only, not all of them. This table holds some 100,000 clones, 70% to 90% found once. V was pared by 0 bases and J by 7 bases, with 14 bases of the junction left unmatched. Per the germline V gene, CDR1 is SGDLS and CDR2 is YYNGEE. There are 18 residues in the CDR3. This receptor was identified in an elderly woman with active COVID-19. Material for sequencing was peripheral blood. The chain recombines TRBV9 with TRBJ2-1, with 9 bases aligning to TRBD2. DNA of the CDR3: TGTGCCAGCAGCGTAGATCCCCTCCGTGCGGGAGGGCCGAATGAGCAGTTCTTC. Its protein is CASSVDPLRAGGPNEQFF.